The rows below give T cell receptor beta chains drawn from one sample of a study of CD8 T cells in Susac syndrome. MiXCR, run by TCRdb on the immunoSEQ multiplex PCR reads, gives a single entry per CDR3 protein. The data contain approximately 200,000 distinct CDR3 sequences, about 90% of them singletons. The sample comprised CD8+ T cells from PBMCs. Source of these receptors: a human donor with multiple sclerosis. CDR3s include the opening cysteine and the closing phenylalanine or tryptophan. D genes are given only for firm matches. Not all rows give a size; the values are once, few, many and, for expanded clones, a class.

clone size: -
D gene: -
J gene: TRBJ1-1
V gene: TRBV4-3
CDR3 protein: CASSQLPGHANTEAFF
CDR3 DNA: TGCGCCAGCAGCCAATTACCGGGACACGCGAACACTGAAGCTTTCTTT

clone size: once
D gene: -
J gene: TRBJ1-1
V gene: TRBV7-6
CDR3 protein: CASSLAQGRAEAFF
CDR3 DNA: TGTGCCAGCAGCTTAGCCCAGGGCAGGGCTGAAGCTTTCTTT

clone size: -
D gene: TRBD2
J gene: TRBJ2-3
V gene: TRBV13
CDR3 protein: CASNLAGERDTQYF
CDR3 DNA: TGTGCCAGCAATTTAGCGGGGGAGAGAGATACGCAGTATTTT

clone size: -
D gene: -
J gene: TRBJ2-5
V gene: TRBV19
CDR3 protein: CASSFQGGGRRETQYF
CDR3 DNA: TGTGCCAGTAGTTTTCAGGGCGGGGGCCGGCGAGAGACCCAGTACTTC

clone size: -
D gene: -
J gene: TRBJ2-3
V gene: TRBV29-1
CDR3 protein: CSVEDQGTDTQYF
CDR3 DNA: TGCAGCGTTGAAGATCAGGGGACAGATACGCAGTATTTT

clone size: few
D gene: TRBD2
J gene: TRBJ2-5
V gene: TRBV9
CDR3 protein: CASSPFASQREVPYQETQYF
CDR3 DNA: TGTGCCAGCAGTCCCTTCGCTAGCCAGCGGGAGGTCCCGTACCAAGAGACCCAGTACTTC

clone size: -
D gene: -
J gene: TRBJ1-2
V gene: TRBV12-3/TRBV12-4
CDR3 protein: CASSPSGIEGYTF
CDR3 DNA: TGTGCCAGCAGTCCCTCAGGGATCGAGGGCTACACCTTC

clone size: -
D gene: TRBD2
J gene: TRBJ2-3
V gene: TRBV6-5
CDR3 protein: CASSYSPGGGGTDTQYF
CDR3 DNA: TGTGCCAGCAGTTACAGCCCGGGGGGTGGGGGCACAGATACGCAGTATTTT

clone size: -
D gene: -
J gene: TRBJ2-1
V gene: TRBV27
CDR3 protein: CASSPHLGQGRDNEQFF
CDR3 DNA: TGTGCCAGCAGTCCCCATCTCGGGCAGGGTAGGGATAATGAGCAGTTCTTC

clone size: -
D gene: -
J gene: TRBJ1-4
V gene: TRBV7-9
CDR3 protein: CAWTGPNEKLFF
CDR3 DNA: TGTGCCTGGACGGGCCCTAATGAAAAACTGTTTTTT

clone size: -
D gene: TRBD2
J gene: TRBJ2-7
V gene: TRBV4-2
CDR3 protein: CASSHLELAGTYEQYF
CDR3 DNA: TGTGCCAGCAGCCATCTCGAACTAGCGGGAACCTACGAGCAGTACTTC

clone size: -
D gene: -
J gene: TRBJ1-5
V gene: TRBV27
CDR3 protein: CASRPGGSNQPQHF
CDR3 DNA: TGTGCCAGCCGACCGGGGGGTAGCAATCAGCCCCAGCATTTT

clone size: -
D gene: -
J gene: TRBJ2-7
V gene: TRBV7-9
CDR3 protein: CASSHDSSYEQYF
CDR3 DNA: TGTGCCAGCAGCCACGACAGCTCCTACGAGCAGTACTTC

clone size: -
D gene: -
J gene: TRBJ2-5
V gene: TRBV7-9
CDR3 protein: CASSSIQETQYF
CDR3 DNA: TGTGCCAGCAGCTCTATACAAGAGACCCAGTACTTC

clone size: -
D gene: -
J gene: TRBJ2-1
V gene: TRBV20-1
CDR3 protein: CGGGRPNEQFF
CDR3 DNA: TGCGGAGGAGGAAGACCTAATGAGCAGTTCTTC

clone size: once
D gene: TRBD2
J gene: TRBJ2-5
V gene: TRBV5-1
CDR3 protein: CASSLYPWTSGEETQYF
CDR3 DNA: TGCGCCAGCAGCTTGTACCCGTGGACTAGCGGAGAAGAGACCCAGTACTTC

clone size: -
D gene: TRBD2
J gene: TRBJ2-7
V gene: TRBV4-1
CDR3 protein: CASSQPGLAGSSYEQYF
CDR3 DNA: TGCGCCAGCAGCCAACCGGGACTAGCGGGAAGCTCCTACGAGCAGTACTTC

clone size: -
D gene: -
J gene: TRBJ2-3
V gene: TRBV5-6
CDR3 protein: CASSITQADTQYF
CDR3 DNA: TGTGCCAGCAGCATCACCCAGGCAGATACGCAGTATTTT

clone size: -
D gene: -
J gene: TRBJ2-7
V gene: TRBV27
CDR3 protein: CASSLSDARAAYEQYF
CDR3 DNA: TGTGCCAGCAGTTTATCGGATGCGCGCGCGGCCTACGAGCAGTACTTC

clone size: -
D gene: TRBD1
J gene: TRBJ2-1
V gene: TRBV29-1
CDR3 protein: CSVPPRGRGVYEQFF
CDR3 DNA: TGCAGCGTTCCCCCCAGGGGGCGCGGTGTCTATGAGCAGTTCTTC

clone size: -
D gene: -
J gene: TRBJ1-1
V gene: TRBV7-9
CDR3 protein: CASSLGSLPEAFF
CDR3 DNA: TGTGCCAGCAGCTTAGGTTCGTTACCTGAAGCTTTCTTT

clone size: -
D gene: -
J gene: TRBJ2-7
V gene: TRBV11-2
CDR3 protein: CASSSLPGRLYEQYF
CDR3 DNA: TGTGCCAGCAGCAGTCTCCCGGGACGACTCTACGAGCAGTACTTC

clone size: -
D gene: TRBD1
J gene: TRBJ2-7
V gene: TRBV12-3/TRBV12-4
CDR3 protein: CASRMTGYAYEQYF
CDR3 DNA: TGTGCCAGTAGGATGACAGGGTATGCCTACGAGCAGTACTTC

clone size: -
D gene: -
J gene: TRBJ1-1
V gene: TRBV11-2
CDR3 protein: CASSLGQGGAAFF
CDR3 DNA: TGTGCCAGCAGCTTAGGGCAGGGTGGGGCAGCTTTCTTT

clone size: once
D gene: -
J gene: TRBJ2-5
V gene: TRBV6-5
CDR3 protein: CASSLGNYETQYF
CDR3 DNA: TGTGCCAGCAGTCTAGGAAACTATGAGACCCAGTACTTC

clone size: -
D gene: -
J gene: TRBJ2-1
V gene: TRBV20-1
CDR3 protein: CSAGLGLSPYNEQFF
CDR3 DNA: TGCAGTGCTGGCCTAGGGCTAAGCCCCTACAATGAGCAGTTCTTC

clone size: -
D gene: -
J gene: TRBJ2-3
V gene: TRBV4-2
CDR3 protein: CASSYGGRADTQYF
CDR3 DNA: TGTGCCAGCAGTTATGGAGGGCGCGCAGATACGCAGTATTTT

clone size: -
D gene: TRBD1
J gene: TRBJ2-2
V gene: TRBV5-6
CDR3 protein: CASSLDRGQAGELFF
CDR3 DNA: TGTGCCAGCAGCTTGGACAGGGGGCAGGCCGGGGAGCTGTTTTTT

clone size: -
D gene: -
J gene: TRBJ2-3
V gene: TRBV2
CDR3 protein: CASLDVGGATDTQYF
CDR3 DNA: TGTGCCAGCCTTGATGTGGGTGGGGCGACAGATACGCAGTATTTT

clone size: once
D gene: -
J gene: TRBJ1-2
V gene: TRBV13
CDR3 protein: CASSFGGEELEYGYTF
CDR3 DNA: TGTGCCAGCAGCTTTGGGGGAGAGGAACTGGAGTATGGCTACACCTTC

clone size: -
D gene: -
J gene: TRBJ1-2
V gene: TRBV19
CDR3 protein: CASHQTENYGYTF
CDR3 DNA: TGTGCCAGTCATCAGACGGAAAACTATGGCTACACCTTC

clone size: -
D gene: -
J gene: TRBJ1-1
V gene: TRBV7-8
CDR3 protein: CASSSTRANTEAFF
CDR3 DNA: TGTGCCAGCAGCTCGACGCGGGCGAACACTGAAGCTTTCTTT

clone size: -
D gene: TRBD2
J gene: TRBJ2-7
V gene: TRBV6-5
CDR3 protein: CASSYETSGRFTEQYF
CDR3 DNA: TGTGCCAGCAGTTACGAGACTAGCGGGAGGTTTACCGAGCAGTACTTC

clone size: -
D gene: -
J gene: TRBJ2-1
V gene: TRBV12-3/TRBV12-4
CDR3 protein: CASSLSSDEQFF
CDR3 DNA: TGTGCCAGCAGTTTAAGCTCAGATGAGCAGTTCTTC

clone size: -
D gene: -
J gene: TRBJ2-5
V gene: TRBV7-9
CDR3 protein: CASSLVGGGPEEETQYF
CDR3 DNA: TGTGCCAGCAGCCTCGTCGGAGGGGGCCCGGAGGAAGAGACCCAGTACTTC

clone size: -
D gene: TRBD1
J gene: TRBJ1-4
V gene: TRBV20-1
CDR3 protein: CSARVGGGTGVEKLFF
CDR3 DNA: TGCAGTGCTAGAGTTGGGGGTGGGACAGGGGTTGAAAAACTGTTTTTT

clone size: -
D gene: -
J gene: TRBJ1-2
V gene: TRBV20-1
CDR3 protein: CSARDRGVYNYGYTF
CDR3 DNA: TGCAGTGCTAGAGATCGGGGCGTCTACAACTATGGCTACACCTTC

clone size: many
D gene: -
J gene: TRBJ1-1
V gene: TRBV7-9
CDR3 protein: CASSSINTEAFF
CDR3 DNA: TGTGCCAGCAGCTCTATAAACACTGAAGCTTTCTTT

clone size: -
D gene: -
J gene: TRBJ2-3
V gene: TRBV27
CDR3 protein: CATGRLQSDTQYF
CDR3 DNA: TGTGCCACCGGACGCCTACAATCGGATACGCAGTATTTT

clone size: -
D gene: TRBD1
J gene: TRBJ2-7
V gene: TRBV29-1
CDR3 protein: CSAKQGSSYEQYF
CDR3 DNA: TGCAGCGCCAAACAGGGGAGCTCCTACGAGCAGTACTTC

clone size: -
D gene: TRBD2
J gene: TRBJ2-1
V gene: TRBV13
CDR3 protein: CASTPTSGGAHEQFF
CDR3 DNA: TGTGCCAGCACCCCCACTAGCGGGGGGGCACATGAGCAGTTCTTC